Below are 8 T cell receptor beta chains sequenced from a single sample in a study of shared clonotypes between healthy human individuals. CD45RO-negative, CCR7-positively selected cells formed the naive CD8 fraction, excluding terminally differentiated effector memory CD45RA+ cells. Using immunoSEQ multiplex PCR, the repertoire was profiled, and TCRdb retains in-frame clones only, with some absent. The sample lists around 1.9 million clones; 93% were seen once. The source material was naive CD8+ T cells from PBMCs. The origin of the receptors is a man aged 18 to 30 in good health. Some clones in this sample may be carry-over from other donors' samples.

The chain recombines TRBV7-9 with TRBJ2-1; either TRBD1 or TRBD2 may supply D (5 bases each). CDR1 and CDR2 (germline): SEHNR, FQNEAQ (reference sequence). The length of the CDR3 is 14 residues. V was cut by 5 bases and J by 4 bases, with 12 bases left in between. Here the CDR3 reads CASSEGRLYNEQFF. The CDR3, as DNA: TGTGCCAGCAGCGAGGGACGGCTATACAATGAGCAGTTCTTC.

J is TRBJ2-2 and V is TRBV19; 8 nucleotides match TRBD1. The CDR3 loop spans 15 amino acids. Germline CDR1 and CDR2: LNHDA and SQIVND (reference sequence). J gave up 3 bases and V 7 bases, and 7 bases lay outside the gene matches. The DNA for the CDR3 is TGTGCCAGTATTTCCGGACAGGGATACACCGGGGAGCTGTTTTTT. It is translated as CASISGQGYTGELFF.

The chain joins TRBV10-3 to TRBJ2-1; TRBD2 matches at 14 bases. CDR3 size: 17 residues. Germline V gives CDR1 ENHRY, CDR2 SYGVKD. V dropped 3 bases and J dropped 8; count of bases not matched to a gene: 9. This CDR3 reads CAISDPGTSGRGHEQFF. DNA of the CDR3: TGTGCCATCAGTGATCCCGGGACTAGCGGGAGAGGGCATGAGCAGTTCTTC.

With respect to this clone: Other DNA sequences in this specimen translate into the identical CDR3. The rearrangement links TRBV7-9 to TRBJ2-7, with D perhaps TRBD1 (5 bases). V was clipped by 3 bases and J by 4 bases, with 7 bases between them. The CDR3 is 12 amino acids. CDR1 is SEHNR, CDR2 FQNEAQ, per germline (reference sequence). The CDR3 sequence is CASSLTEYEQYF. In DNA form, the CDR3 reads TGTGCCAGCAGCTTGACAGAGTACGAGCAGTACTTC.

V and J are TRBV28 and TRBJ2-1; a weak D match, TRBD2 (6 bases). CDR1 is MDHEN, CDR2 SYDVKM, per germline. This CDR3 has 18 amino acids. Trimming removed 2 bases from V and 5 bases from J, with 22 bases in between. CDR3 coding DNA: TGTGCCAGCAGTTTAGCCCCCGTGCAGCGGAGGGTAAACAATGAGCAGTTCTTC. This codes for CASSLAPVQRRVNNEQFF. Using reference TRBV28 and TRBJ2-1 for the parts outside the CDR3, the full variable domain is DVKVTQSSRYLVKRTGEKVFLECVQDMDHENMFWYRQDPGLGLRLIYFSYDVKMKEKGDIPEGYSVSREKKERFSLILESASTNQTSMYLCASSLAPVQRRVNNEQFFGPGTRLTVL.

The genes are TRBV15 and TRBJ2-1; D may be TRBD1 (6 bases). The CDR3 is made up of 18 amino acids. Trimming took 4 bases from V and 0 from J, leaving 19 bases between them. Germline lookup yields CDR1 LNHNV and CDR2 YYDKDF (reference sequence). The CDR3 DNA is TGTGCCACCAGCACCCCTACTGGGGGCGGGTACTCCTACAATGAGCAGTTCTTC. Residues: CATSTPTGGGYSYNEQFF.

This chain uses TRBV28 with TRBJ2-2; D not certain. V was shortened by 1 base and J by 7 bases, with 4 bases between the two germline ends. Germline loops: CDR1 MDHEN, CDR2 SYDVKM. The CDR3 extends over 12 amino acids. The CDR3 DNA is TGTGCCAGCAGTTTATCATTCGGGGAGCTGTTTTTT. It yields the protein CASSLSFGELFF.

This sequence joins TRBV11-3 and TRBJ2-4; TRBD1 agrees at 7 bases. The CDR3 has 17 residues. Germline CDR1 and CDR2: SGHNT and YENEEA. The trim removed 5 bases at V and 3 bases at J, leaving 13 bases unmatched. This CDR3 reads CASSATDRVIGKNIQYF. CDR3 bases: TGTGCCAGCAGCGCGACAGACAGGGTTATAGGCAAAAACATTCAGTACTTC.